The next 27 T cell receptor beta chains were all read from a single sample in a study of cytomegalovirus exposure and HLA in healthy donors. Use of 60 Vbeta and 13 Jbeta primers characterized the PCR. The repertoire was sequenced with immunoSEQ multiplex PCR; TCRdb's copy has only in-frame clones and lacks some. The sample includes about 140,000 clones, just over 65% of them seen just once. Sequencing was performed on PBMCs. Receptor source: a woman in her sixties in good health and CMV-seronegative.

There are a few counts of this clone. The chain combines TRBV5-6 with TRBJ1-1; unclear D gene. This CDR3 region has 11 residues. Germline V lookup: CDR1 SGHDT, CDR2 YYEEEE. The germline V and J ends were trimmed by 0 bases and 7 bases, with 4 bases remaining between them. The CDR3 here is CASSLGHEAFF. The CDR3 coding sequence is TGTGCCAGCAGCTTGGGACATGAAGCTTTCTTT.

This chain joins TRBV19 and TRBJ2-7, with a weak D call TRBD2 (6 bases). V gave up 9 bases and J gave up 0 bases, with 12 bases separating them. This CDR3 comprises 13 residues. Per germline, CDR1 LNHDA and CDR2 SQIVND (reference sequence). Here the CDR3 DNA reads TGTGCCAGCAACGCGGGACTCTCCTACGAGCAGTACTTC. Encoded protein: CASNAGLSYEQYF.

V is TRBV7-9 and J is TRBJ1-1, with D possibly matching TRBD1 (6 bases). The germline CDR1 and CDR2 sequences are SEHNR and FQNEAQ (reference sequence). The CDR3 runs to 14 residues. V was pared by 1 base and J by 4 bases, with 10 bases between. Here the CDR3 reads CASSLGPGATEAFF. The CDR3 coding sequence is TGTGCCAGCAGCTTAGGACCAGGGGCCACTGAAGCTTTCTTT.

This clone has just a few counts. The chain has TRBV5-4 and TRBJ2-5, with TRBD2 matching over 11 bases. Trimming took 4 bases from V and 2 from J; bases not matched to a gene: 7. From germline, CDR1 is SGHNT and CDR2 YYREEE (reference sequence). The CDR3 contains 16 residues. The CDR3 bases are TGTGCCAGCAGCAAAAACCCTAGCGGGGGGCAAGAGACCCAGTACTTC. It translates to CASSKNPSGGQETQYF.

The CDR3 spells CASSKNPGGAGDTQYF. The CDR3 nucleotides are TGTGCCAGCAGCAAGAATCCCGGGGGGGCAGGAGATACGCAGTATTTT. The genes are TRBV7-3 and TRBJ2-3, with 8 nucleotides matching TRBD2. Germline values: CDR1 SGHTA, CDR2 FQGTGA. V lost 5 bases to trimming and J lost 5 bases; unmatched junction nucleotides: 12. The CDR3 is 16 amino acids.

This clone was picked up a small number of times. This chain joins TRBV19 and TRBJ2-1, with 9 bases identical to TRBD1. With 7 bases clipped from V and 6 bases from J, the junction kept 7 bases outside the gene matches. CDR1 and CDR2 (germline): LNHDA, SQIVND (reference sequence). This CDR3 is 14 amino acids long. CDR3 amino acids: CASKEQGALNEQFF. The DNA for the CDR3 is TGTGCCAGTAAAGAACAGGGGGCACTCAATGAGCAGTTCTTC. Full variable domain (rest looked up from reference TRBV19 and TRBJ2-1): DGGITQSPKYLFRKEGQNVTLSCEQNLNHDAMYWYRQDPGQGLRLIYYSQIVNDFQKGDIAEGYSVSREKKESFPLTVTSAQKNPTAFYLCASKEQGALNEQFFGPGTRLTVL.

This clone came up once. The chain is built from TRBV5-1 and TRBJ2-1; the D is unclear. Germline CDR1 and CDR2: SGHRS and YFSETQ. Trimming left V 0 bases short and J 9 bases short, with 13 bases between. The CDR3 runs 14 residues. The CDR3 is CASSLDPPRSEQFF. DNA for the CDR3: TGCGCCAGCAGCTTGGACCCGCCCCGCAGTGAGCAGTTCTTC.

The chain employs TRBV7-8 and TRBJ2-1, with 13 bases identical to TRBD2. V lost 5 bases, J lost 7 bases, and 8 bases stayed unmatched. The CDR3 covers 16 residues. CDR1 and CDR2 from the germline V gene are SGHVS and FQNEAQ. The CDR3 nucleotides are TGTGCCAGCAGCCTCCGACTAGCGGGAGGACAAAATGAGCAGTTCTTC. This codes for CASSLRLAGGQNEQFF.

The table lists this clone with a count of one. The gene calls are TRBV5-1 and TRBJ2-7; 7 bases map to TRBD2. V lost 6 bases to trimming and J lost 4 bases; unmatched junction nucleotides: 13. The germline CDR1 and CDR2 sequences are SGHRS and YFSETQ. The CDR3 covers 15 residues. The CDR3 DNA is TGCGCCAGCACTGGAATGCCGGGACTAACTTACGAGCAGTACTTC. Its protein product is CASTGMPGLTYEQYF. Based on the CDR3 plus reference TRBV5-1 and TRBJ2-7, the full variable domain is KAGVTQTPRYLIKTRGQQVTLSCSPISGHRSVSWYQQTPGQGLQFLFEYFSETQRNKGNFPGRFSGRQFSNSRSEMNVSTLELGDSALYLCASTGMPGLTYEQYFGPGTRLTVT.

The rearrangement links TRBV19 to TRBJ2-5; D perhaps matches TRBD1 (5 bases). Trimming removed 2 bases at V and 5 bases at J, with 12 bases between. The germline V gene encodes CDR1 LNHDA and CDR2 SQIVND (reference sequence). This CDR3 comprises 14 residues. The CDR3 sequence is CASSIHRFGETQYF. The CDR3 region has the DNA TGTGCCAGTAGTATACACAGGTTCGGGGAGACCCAGTACTTC.

This clone has a single count. The rearrangement links TRBV4-2 to TRBJ1-3; no definite D call. Trimming removed 0 bases from V and 0 bases from J, with 12 bases in between. The length of the CDR3 is 17 residues. Germline V gives CDR1 LGHNA, CDR2 YNFKEQ. CDR3 sequence reads: CASSQEWFASSGNTIYF. The CDR3 nucleotides read TGTGCCAGCAGCCAAGAGTGGTTTGCGAGCTCTGGAAACACCATATATTTT.

The genes are TRBV19 and TRBJ2-2; 7 bases are a match to TRBD2. The V gene end was trimmed by 3 bases and the J gene end by 7 bases; junction bases not matched to a gene: 14. The germline V gene encodes CDR1 LNHDA and CDR2 SQIVND (reference sequence). The CDR3 sequence is 17 residues long. DNA of the CDR3: TGTGCCAGTAGTATTTTATCTGGCGGGAGAGGAGGCGGGGAGCTGTTTTTT. It encodes CASSILSGGRGGGELFF.

The rearrangement uses TRBV23-1 and TRBJ2-3, with 11 bases lining up with TRBD2. TRBV23-1 is labeled an ORF, and its function is uncertain. The V segment lost 8 bases and the J segment 0 bases; nucleotides outside the gene matches: 16. This CDR3 is built from 19 residues. The CDR3 nucleotides read TGCGCCAGCCGCCTTGTGGGGGGTAGCGGGGGGGATAGCACAGATACGCAGTATTTT. It is translated as CASRLVGGSGGDSTDTQYF.

The CDR3 spells CASSPWDSTGELFF. The CDR3 bases are TGTGCCAGCAGCCCATGGGACAGCACCGGGGAGCTGTTTTTT. The chain joins TRBV7-9 to TRBJ2-2; 7 bases align to TRBD1. The germline V gene encodes CDR1 SEHNR and CDR2 FQNEAQ (reference sequence). There are 14 residues in the CDR3. Germline trimming cut 5 bases from V and 4 bases from J; bases unmatched to any gene: 4.

This clone was seen more than once but under ten times. The rearrangement uses TRBV6-1 and TRBJ2-1, with 10 bases fitting TRBD2. The germline CDR1 and CDR2 sequences are MNHNS and SASEGT. V dropped 6 bases and J dropped 3; count of bases not matched to a gene: 5. This CDR3 region has 15 residues. The CDR3 here is CASSRAGGGYNEQFF. The CDR3 DNA sequence: TGTGCCAGCAGCCGAGCGGGAGGGGGCTACAATGAGCAGTTCTTC.

This clone has more than one count but fewer than ten. The V and J genes are TRBV9 and TRBJ2-1, with D hard to call. CDR1 is SGDLS and CDR2 is YYNGEE in the germline V gene. With 0 bases removed from V and 4 bases from J, the gap between germline ends came to 5 bases. The CDR3 has 13 amino acids. The CDR3 is CASSVDRYNEQFF. The CDR3 coding sequence is TGTGCCAGCAGCGTAGACAGATACAATGAGCAGTTCTTC. The full variable domain, in which reference TRBV9 and TRBJ2-1 provide the parts outside the CDR3, is DSGVTQTPKHLITATGQRVTLRCSPRSGDLSVYWYQQSLDQGLQFLIQYYNGEERAKGNILERFSAQQFPDLHSELNLSSLELGDSALYFCASSVDRYNEQFFGPGTRLTVL.

The J gene is TRBJ2-5, the V gene TRBV2; 8 nucleotides match TRBD1. J gave up 1 base and V 6 bases, and 1 base lay outside the gene matches. Germline CDR1 SNHLY, CDR2 FYNNEI. The CDR3 length is 13 residues. In DNA form, the CDR3 reads TGTGCCAGCAGCGGGACAGGCCAAGAGACCCAGTACTTC. Translation gives CASSGTGQETQYF.

Only a few counts were recorded for this clone. The chain links TRBV2 to TRBJ1-5; D unresolved. Germline V gives CDR1 SNHLY, CDR2 FYNNEI. V lost 6 bases, J lost 10 bases, and 10 bases lay in between. The CDR3 loop spans 11 amino acids. The CDR3 sequence is CASSFEGPQHF. The DNA of the CDR3 is TGTGCCAGCAGCTTTGAGGGACCCCAGCATTTT. Combining the CDR3 with reference TRBV2 and TRBJ1-5 gives the whole variable domain EPEVTQTPSHQVTQMGQEVILRCVPISNHLYFYWYRQILGQKVEFLVSFYNNEISEKSEIFDDQFSVERPDGSNFTLKIRSTKLEDSAMYFCASSFEGPQHFGDGTRLSIL.

The CDR3 sequence is CASSLGQGYSYEQYF. The CDR3 DNA is TGTGCCAGCAGCTTAGGTCAGGGCTACTCCTACGAGCAGTACTTC. The rearrangement links TRBV7-8 to TRBJ2-7; D may be TRBD1 (5 bases). Germline CDR1 SGHVS, CDR2 FQNEAQ. The CDR3 length is 15 residues. V gave up 1 base and J gave up 0 bases, with 10 bases separating them. Full variable domain (rest looked up from reference TRBV7-8 and TRBJ2-7): GAGVSQSPRYKVAKRGQDVALRCDPISGHVSLFWYQQALGQGPEFLTYFQNEAQLDKSGLPSDRFFAERPEGSVSTLKIQRTQQEDSAVYLCASSLGQGYSYEQYFGPGTRLTVT.

V and J are TRBV14 and TRBJ2-1; a weak D match, TRBD2 (6 bases). Germline-derived CDR1 and CDR2 are SGHDN and FVKESK. The V end was cut by 4 bases, the J end by 4 bases, with 14 bases between. There are 15 residues in the CDR3. The CDR3 nucleotides read TGTGCCAGCAGCCCCCGGGGGAACCTTTACAATGAGCAGTTCTTC. Translated: CASSPRGNLYNEQFF. The full variable domain, in which reference TRBV14 and TRBJ2-1 provide the parts outside the CDR3, is EAGVTQFPSHSVIEKGQTVTLRCDPISGHDNLYWYRRVMGKEIKFLLHFVKESKQDESGMPNNRFLAERTGGTYSTLKVQPAELEDSGVYFCASSPRGNLYNEQFFGPGTRLTVL.

The chain has TRBV6-5 and TRBJ1-6; TRBD1 is a possible D gene (6 bases). The V end lost 0 bases, the J end lost 11 bases, and 14 bases lay between the germline ends. Germline V CDR1 and CDR2: MNHEY, SVGAGI. The CDR3 length is 15 residues. DNA for the CDR3: TGTGCCAGCAGTTACTCGGCAGGGGCTTTACCACCCCTCCACTTT. Amino acid sequence: CASSYSAGALPPLHF.

This clone was seen a few times. This chain joins TRBV19 and TRBJ1-2; 10 positions match TRBD1. The CDR3 totals 14 residues. Unmatched junction bases numbered 7, after V lost 4 bases and J lost 8 bases. Per germline, CDR1 LNHDA and CDR2 SQIVND (reference sequence). In nucleotides, the CDR3 is TGTGCCAGTAGTACCCGACAGGGGGCAGGGGGCTACACCTTC. Its protein product is CASSTRQGAGGYTF.

V is TRBV29-1 and J is TRBJ2-2, with 7 nucleotides matching TRBD2. The CDR3 runs to 12 residues. CDR1 and CDR2 from the germline V gene are SQVTM and ANQGSEA. CDR3 nucleotides: TGCGCGGGGGAGTGGTACACCGGGGAGCTGTTTTTT. Amino acid sequence: CAGEWYTGELFF.

This clone was observed once. This chain joins TRBV29-1 and TRBJ1-2, with 10 bases matching TRBD1. With 5 bases clipped from V and 2 bases from J, the junction kept 2 bases outside the gene matches. This CDR3 is built from 13 residues. CDR1 and CDR2 (germline): SQVTM, ANQGSEA. This chain's CDR3 is CSVRQGANYGYTF. CDR3 DNA: TGCAGCGTTCGACAGGGGGCAAACTATGGCTACACCTTC.

With regard to this clone: The sample has other DNA sequences that encode this CDR3 too. CDR3 coding DNA: TGCGCCAGCAGCCAAGGACTAGCGGGGACAGATACGCAGTATTTT. Protein product: CASSQGLAGTDTQYF. The gene calls are TRBV4-1 and TRBJ2-3; 11 nucleotides agree with TRBD2. Looked up from germline, CDR1 is MGHRA and CDR2 is YSYEKL. V lost 1 base to trimming and J lost 3 bases; unmatched junction nucleotides: 0. The CDR3 consists of 15 residues.

The chain combines TRBV6-6 with TRBJ2-7, with 8 bases fitting TRBD1. This CDR3 contains 13 residues. V shed 5 bases, J shed 2 bases, and the junction held 2 bases outside the gene matches. Germline V gene data show CDR1 as MNHNY and CDR2 as SVGAGI (reference sequence). The CDR3, as DNA: TGTGCCAGCAGTGGGACAGGTCCCTACGAGCAGTACTTC. This encodes CASSGTGPYEQYF.

The chain couples TRBV7-9 to TRBJ2-5; 8 bases match TRBD2. The J call is uncertain, as TRBJ2-7 better fits the DNA end. The CDR3 runs to 14 residues. The germline gives CDR1 SEHNR, CDR2 FQNEAQ (reference sequence). The CDR3 here is CASSLSGRAYEQYF. CDR3 DNA sequence: TGTGCCAGCAGCTTATCCGGGAGGGCCTACGAGCAGTACTTC.